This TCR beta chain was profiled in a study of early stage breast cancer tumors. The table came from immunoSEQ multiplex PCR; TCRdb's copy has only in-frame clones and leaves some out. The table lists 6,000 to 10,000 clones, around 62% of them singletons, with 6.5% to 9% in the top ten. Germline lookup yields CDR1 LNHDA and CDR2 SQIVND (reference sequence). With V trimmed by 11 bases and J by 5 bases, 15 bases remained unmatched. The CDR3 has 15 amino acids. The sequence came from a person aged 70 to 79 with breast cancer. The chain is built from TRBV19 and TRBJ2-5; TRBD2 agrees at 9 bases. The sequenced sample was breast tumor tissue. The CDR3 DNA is TGTGCCCCCCCCCTCCCCGGACTAGCGTGGGAGACCCAGTACTTC. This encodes CAPPLPGLAWETQYF.